Below are 14 T cell receptor beta chains sequenced from a single sample in a study of cytomegalovirus exposure and HLA in healthy donors. Primers for the PCR totalled 60 Vbeta and 13 Jbeta. Measured with immunoSEQ multiplex PCR; TCRdb has only the in-frame clones, and not every one. Of around 150,000 clones listed, approximately 79% are singletons. The sequencing sample was made of PBMCs. These receptor sequences come from a woman aged 25 to 39 in good health and CMV-seronegative.

This chain connects TRBV2 to TRBJ1-1, with D hard to call. The germline V gene encodes CDR1 SNHLY and CDR2 FYNNEI. The CDR3 spans 13 residues. With 5 bases removed from V and 2 bases from J, the gap between germline ends came to 9 bases. CDR3 coding DNA: TGTGCCAGCAGTTTAGAAGCAAACACTGAAGCTTTCTTT. Translated: CASSLEANTEAFF.

This clone was seen only a few times. The CDR3 sequence: CASSVLDSFSGNTIYF. The DNA for the CDR3 is TGTGCCAGCAGTGTACTGGACAGCTTCTCTGGAAACACCATATATTTT. The chain combines TRBV6-1 with TRBJ1-3, with a possible D match to TRBD1 (6 bases). The germline CDR1 and CDR2 sequences are MNHNS and SASEGT. The CDR3 extends over 16 amino acids. Trimming cost V 4 bases and J 0 bases, with 13 bases left between them.

V and J are TRBV7-9 and TRBJ1-1; D possibly corresponds to TRBD1 (5 bases). V was clipped by 2 bases and J by 8 bases, with 9 bases between them. Germline V gene lookup returns CDR1 SEHNR and CDR2 FQNEAQ (reference sequence). The CDR3 has 12 amino acids. DNA for the CDR3: TGTGCCAGCAGCTTACTAGACAGCGAAGCTTTCTTT. Protein: CASSLLDSEAFF.

The chain combines TRBV27 with TRBJ1-1, with 7 nucleotides matching TRBD1. This CDR3 spans 19 amino acids. Per the germline V gene, CDR1 is MNHEY and CDR2 is SMNVEV (reference sequence). V gave up 0 bases and J gave up 1 base; unmatched junction bases: 14. The CDR3 loop is CASSLSVVQGGVGNTEAFF. The CDR3 region has the DNA TGTGCCAGCAGTTTATCGGTGGTCCAAGGGGGCGTGGGGAACACTGAAGCTTTCTTT.

The chain employs TRBV6-1 and TRBJ2-5, with D perhaps matching TRBD1 (6 bases). In germline, CDR1 is MNHNS, CDR2 SASEGT. There are 15 residues in the CDR3. V lost 3 bases and J 5 bases, leaving 16 bases between the germline ends. CDR3 region: CASSELKGEKETQYF. The DNA of the CDR3 is TGTGCCAGCAGTGAGTTGAAGGGGGAAAAGGAGACCCAGTACTTC.

This clone was counted a single time. The genes are TRBV5-1 and TRBJ1-1, with TRBD1 matching 7 bases. CDR1 SGHRS and CDR2 YFSETQ come from the germline V gene. Losses at the gene ends were 3 bases for V and 7 bases for J; bases not matched to a gene: 3. The CDR3 sequence is 12 residues long. The CDR3 loop is CASSWGDSEAFF. In nucleotides, the CDR3 is TGCGCCAGCAGCTGGGGGGACAGTGAAGCTTTCTTT. The entire variable domain, with the rest obtained from reference TRBV5-1 and TRBJ1-1, is as follows: KAGVTQTPRYLIKTRGQQVTLSCSPISGHRSVSWYQQTPGQGLQFLFEYFSETQRNKGNFPGRFSGRQFSNSRSEMNVSTLELGDSALYLCASSWGDSEAFFGQGTRLTVV.

Written as DNA, the CDR3 is TGTGCCAGCAGCGGCCTGATCTCCTACAATGAGCAGTTCTTC. Encoded protein: CASSGLISYNEQFF. The chain is built from TRBV7-2 and TRBJ2-1; D is uncertain. V dropped 5 bases and J dropped 0 bases, with 8 bases sitting between them. The CDR3 runs to 14 residues. Germline assignment: CDR1 SGHTA and CDR2 FQGNSA. Full variable domain (remainder filled in from reference TRBV7-2 and TRBJ2-1): GAGVSQSPSNKVTEKGKDVELRCDPISGHTALYWYRQSLGQGLEFLIYFQGNSAPDKSGLPSDRFSAERTGGSVSTLTIQRTQQEDSAVYLCASSGLISYNEQFFGPGTRLTVL.

The chain joins TRBV2 to TRBJ1-3; D remains ambiguous. Germline CDR1 and CDR2: SNHLY and FYNNEI. The CDR3 extends over 13 amino acids. Trimming removed 3 bases at V and 5 bases at J, with 8 bases between. In DNA form, the CDR3 reads TGTGCCAGCAGTGATACAGCTCGAAACACCATATATTTT. Protein product: CASSDTARNTIYF.

This chain joins TRBV20-1 and TRBJ2-1, with no clear D. Trimming stripped 4 bases from V and 5 bases from J, with 3 bases between. The CDR3 extends over 10 amino acids. The V gene's germline CDR1 is DFQATT and CDR2 SNEGSKA (reference sequence). This CDR3 reads CSAINNEQFF. In DNA form, the CDR3 reads TGCAGTGCTATTAACAATGAGCAGTTCTTC.

The chain links TRBV15 to TRBJ2-5; 10 nucleotides align to TRBD1. The length of the CDR3 is 13 residues. Trimming took 8 bases from V and 7 from J; bases not matched to a gene: 7. Germline CDR1 LNHNV, CDR2 YYDKDF (reference sequence). CDR3: CATGQGGSGTQYF. CDR3 sequence (DNA): TGTGCCACCGGACAGGGGGGGTCGGGGACCCAGTACTTC.

J is TRBJ2-3 and V is TRBV6-5; tentative D call: TRBD2 (6 bases). The CDR3 contains 15 residues. Germline-derived CDR1 and CDR2 are MNHEY and SVGAGI. Trimming shortened V by 4 bases and J by 2 bases, and 13 bases separated the two germline ends. CDR3 nucleotides: TGTGCCAGCAGTTCTCTGACGGACTACACAGATACGCAGTATTTT. Translation gives CASSSLTDYTDTQYF.

This rearrangement joins TRBV7-3 to TRBJ2-3; 10 bases are a match to TRBD1. J gave up 1 base and V 5 bases, and 3 bases lay outside the gene matches. There are 15 residues in the CDR3. CDR1 SGHTA and CDR2 FQGTGA come from the germline V gene. CDR3 residues: CASSATGGRTDTQYF. CDR3 nucleotides: TGTGCCAGCAGCGCGACAGGGGGCCGCACAGATACGCAGTATTTT.

The chain couples TRBV11-2 to TRBJ1-2; D might be TRBD1 (6 bases). Germline V gene lookup returns CDR1 SGHAT and CDR2 FQNNGV. There are 13 residues in the CDR3. Deletions cut 4 bases from V and 6 bases from J, with 12 bases between. The CDR3 is CASSSTGRDGYTF. CDR3 sequence (DNA): TGTGCCAGCAGCTCCACAGGGCGGGATGGCTACACCTTC.

The gene calls are TRBV5-4 and TRBJ2-3, with 9 bases aligning to TRBD2. The germline V gene encodes CDR1 SGHNT and CDR2 YYREEE (reference sequence). V shed 0 bases, J shed 3 bases, and the junction held 8 bases outside the gene matches. The CDR3 runs 17 residues. In nucleotides, the CDR3 is TGTGCCAGCAGCTTGGCGGGCGGGGGGGGCCGGACAGATACGCAGTATTTT. Its translation is CASSLAGGGGRTDTQYF.